This entry describes one TCR beta chain. The sample belongs to a study of sequential checkpoint blockade in melanoma. Overall study context: Randomization was 1:1 between first-line nivolumab→ipilimumab and ipilimumab→nivolumab.

CDR1 is MNHEY, CDR2 SVGAGI, per germline. After removal of 6 bases from V and 4 bases from J, the junction contained 5 bases not matched to a gene. The CDR3 is 15 amino acids. Clones were read by immunoSEQ multiplex PCR, and TCRdb kept only the in-frame ones, dropping some. Of 15,000 to 20,000 clones in the sample, about 70% were seen once. Treatment given: randomized to nivolumab then ipilimumab (arm A) or the reverse (arm B). The J gene is TRBJ2-1, the V gene TRBV6-5; the match to TRBD2 covers 11 bases. This TCR came from a human donor with melanoma. This specimen was CD8+ T cells sorted from blood (inferred from file names), taken from a patient given nivolumab and ipilimumab in sequence. The CDR3 spells CASSPSGRPYNEQFF. The CDR3 nucleotides are TGTGCCAGCAGCCCTAGCGGGAGGCCTTACAATGAGCAGTTCTTC.